The 12 T cell receptor beta chains in this list originate from one sample, sequenced in a study of CD8+CD57+ T cells in acquired aplastic anemia. All sequencing subjects had displayed CD8+CD57+ cell expansion on flow cytometry. Genomic DNA, the template, was used for profiling of the TCR beta VDJ and CDR3. MiXCR was run by TCRdb on the reads, yielding one entry per CDR3 protein. The repertoire holds 310,000 or so distinct CDR3 sequences, with roughly 53% as singletons. Sequenced sample: sorted CD4+, CD8+, or CD8+CD57+ T cells (not recorded which) from PBMCs. These receptors were collected from a human donor with aplastic anemia.

There are a few counts of this clonotype. CDR3 DNA: TGTGCCACCAGCAGAGAGCTGGGATCCTACGAGCAGTACTTC. This sequence encodes CATSRELGSYEQYF. The chain employs TRBV15 and TRBJ2-7; D uncertain. V was clipped by 0 bases and J by 1 base, with 7 bases between them. The germline V gene encodes CDR1 LNHNV and CDR2 YYDKDF (reference sequence). This CDR3 has 14 residues.

This clonotype was seen a few times. This rearrangement joins TRBV15 to TRBJ1-5; TRBD1 matches 7 bases. CDR3 length equals 16 residues. In germline, CDR1 is LNHNV, CDR2 YYDKDF (reference sequence). Trimming at V came to 1 base and at J to 4 bases, leaving 7 bases not matched to a gene. CDR3 DNA: TGTGCCACCAGCAGAGCCGACAGGGAAGTAAATCAGCCCCAGCATTTT. Protein: CATSRADREVNQPQHF.

This clonotype was counted ten times or more. The CDR3 is CASRAASGRTGELFF. DNA of the CDR3: TGTGCCAGCAGAGCAGCTAGCGGGAGGACCGGGGAGCTGTTTTTT. V and J are TRBV2 and TRBJ2-2, with 11 bases identical to TRBD2. The CDR3 totals 15 residues. Losses at the gene ends were 6 bases for V and 5 bases for J; bases not matched to a gene: 5. Germline V gene lookup returns CDR1 SNHLY and CDR2 FYNNEI.

The chain recombines TRBV20-1 with TRBJ1-2, with D tentatively TRBD1 (5 bases). The V end lost 1 base, the J end lost 4 bases, and 16 bases lay between the germline ends. This CDR3 is built from 15 residues. Germline lookup yields CDR1 DFQATT and CDR2 SNEGSKA (reference sequence). DNA of the CDR3: TGCAGTGCTAGAGTAAAGGGGTTTGGAGCCTATGGCTACACCTTC. Its protein product is CSARVKGFGAYGYTF.

This clonotype was observed at least ten times. The chain couples TRBV6-5 to TRBJ1-3; D is unclear. V lost 6 bases, J lost 2 bases, and 11 bases lay in between. Germline values: CDR1 MNHEY, CDR2 SVGAGI. The CDR3 contains 14 residues. The CDR3 sequence: CASSLMIAGNTIYF. The CDR3 DNA sequence: TGTGCCAGCAGCCTCATGATAGCTGGAAACACCATATATTTT.

Only a few counts were recorded for this clonotype. The CDR3 region is CSARGKGGNYGYTF. CDR3 bases: TGCAGTGCTAGAGGAAAGGGGGGGAACTATGGCTACACCTTC. The chain combines TRBV20-1 with TRBJ1-2; TRBD1 is a possible D gene (6 bases). The CDR3 runs to 14 residues. Germline CDR1 DFQATT, CDR2 SNEGSKA (reference sequence). V shed 1 base and J shed 2 bases, with 11 bases lying between them.

The V and J genes are TRBV5-1 and TRBJ2-2; no firm D call. From germline, CDR1 is SGHRS and CDR2 YFSETQ. Trimming cost V 5 bases and J 0 bases, with 11 bases left between them. This CDR3 is built from 15 residues. This chain's CDR3 is CASSRADANTGELFF. The DNA for the CDR3 is TGCGCCAGCAGTAGGGCAGACGCGAACACCGGGGAGCTGTTTTTT.

This clonotype came up many times. V is TRBV19 and J is TRBJ1-2; 7 bases are a match to TRBD1. Trimming at V came to 3 bases and at J to 8 bases, leaving 9 bases not matched to a gene. The CDR3 sequence is 14 residues long. CDR1 is LNHDA, CDR2 SQIVND, per germline (reference sequence). CDR3 residues: CASSIWTGSGGYTF. In nucleotides, the CDR3 is TGTGCCAGTAGTATTTGGACAGGAAGCGGCGGCTACACCTTC.

The gene calls are TRBV7-9 and TRBJ1-4; D is possibly TRBD1 (5 bases). The V gene's germline CDR1 is SEHNR and CDR2 FQNEAQ (reference sequence). Trimming removed 0 bases from V and 8 bases from J, with 10 bases in between. The CDR3 runs 14 residues. CDR3 in amino acids: CASSLAGRDEKLFF. CDR3 nucleotides: TGTGCCAGCAGCTTAGCAGGGAGGGACGAAAAACTGTTTTTT. Complete variable domain (other parts from reference TRBV7-9 and TRBJ1-4): DTGVSQNPRHKITKRGQNVTFRCDPISEHNRLYWYRQTLGQGPEFLTYFQNEAQLEKSRLLSDRFSAERPKGSFSTLEIQRTEQGDSAMYLCASSLAGRDEKLFFGSGTQLSVL.

The chain carries TRBV10-3 and TRBJ1-2, with a tentative D call TRBD1 (6 bases). CDR1 is ENHRY and CDR2 is SYGVKD in the germline V gene. V was cut by 8 bases and J by 6 bases, with 22 bases left in between. This CDR3 contains 15 residues. The CDR3 DNA follows: TGTGCCATCGGGTCACAGGGAAGGAGTAGGGATGGCTACACCTTC. Its protein product is CAIGSQGRSRDGYTF.

The chain recombines TRBV19 with TRBJ2-2, with 10 bases identical to TRBD1. V lost 8 bases and J lost 3; bases outside the gene matches: 9. Germline V lookup: CDR1 LNHDA, CDR2 SQIVND (reference sequence). The CDR3 runs 16 residues. Here the CDR3 reads CASRGTGEGYTGELFF. The CDR3 nucleotides are TGTGCCAGTCGCGGGACAGGGGAAGGTTACACCGGGGAGCTGTTTTTT.

The chain uses TRBV10-3 and TRBJ2-1, with TRBD2 matching 8 bases. Germline-derived CDR1 and CDR2 are ENHRY and SYGVKD. There are 16 residues in the CDR3. V trimming: 6 bases; J trimming: 3 bases; junction bases outside the gene matches: 10. The DNA for the CDR3 is TGTGCCATCAGCAGCCTGGGACTAGTTGGCTACAATGAGCAGTTCTTC. Its translation: CAISSLGLVGYNEQFF.